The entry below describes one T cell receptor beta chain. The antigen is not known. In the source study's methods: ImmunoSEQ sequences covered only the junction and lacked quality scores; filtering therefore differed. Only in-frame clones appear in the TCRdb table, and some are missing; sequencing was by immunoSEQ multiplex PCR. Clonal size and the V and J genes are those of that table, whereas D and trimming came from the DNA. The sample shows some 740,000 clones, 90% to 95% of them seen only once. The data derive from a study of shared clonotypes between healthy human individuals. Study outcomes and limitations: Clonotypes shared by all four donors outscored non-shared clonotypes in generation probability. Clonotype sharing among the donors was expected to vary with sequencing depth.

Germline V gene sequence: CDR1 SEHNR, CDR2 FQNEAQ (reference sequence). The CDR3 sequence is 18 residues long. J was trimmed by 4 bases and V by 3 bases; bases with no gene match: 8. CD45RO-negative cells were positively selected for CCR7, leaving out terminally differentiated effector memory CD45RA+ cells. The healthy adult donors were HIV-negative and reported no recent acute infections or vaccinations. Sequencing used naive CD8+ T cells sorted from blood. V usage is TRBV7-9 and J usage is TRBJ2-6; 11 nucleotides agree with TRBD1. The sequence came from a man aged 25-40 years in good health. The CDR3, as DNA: TGTGCCAGCAGCTTCATCGGACAGGGGGCGGCGGGGGCCAACGTCCTGACTTTC. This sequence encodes CASSFIGQGAAGANVLTF.